One and the same sample provided the 32 T cell receptor beta chains below, sequenced in a study of CD4 T cells in relation to SARS-CoV-2 and coronaviruses (dated by TCRdb to 2020 to 2023). For these TCRs, the target antigens are not known. To prepare the library, the immunoSEQ multiplex PCR assay was applied. TCRdb holds this immuneACCESS table with in-frame rearrangements only. Some clones are missing; in checked studies, unresolved V genes explain under half, and the rest has no known cause. The table for this sample lists around 45,000 clones; about four fifths of them were counted only once. The ten largest account for about 1.5% of the sample. Sequencing was carried out using naive CD4+ T cells from PBMCs, cultured in vitro. Explained via the paper, the cell subset or site label denotes: naive CD4+ T cells isolated by negative enrichment. Receptors originate from an adult with COVID-19.

The chain employs TRBV18 and TRBJ2-7; perhaps D is TRBD1 or TRBD2 (7 bases each). The CDR3 runs to 15 residues. Germline CDR1 is KGHSH and CDR2 is LQKENI. Trimming cost V 6 bases and J 3 bases, with 18 bases left between them. CDR3 protein: CASSPGGGQNYEQYF. CDR3 nucleotides: TGTGCCAGCTCCCCAGGGGGGGGACAAAACTACGAGCAGTACTTC.

This clone has a handful of counts. The rearrangement uses TRBV30 and TRBJ1-3; a possible D gene is TRBD1 (5 bases). Germline CDR1 reads GTSNPN; CDR2 reads SVGIG (reference sequence). V was pared by 2 bases and J by 4 bases, with 18 bases between. This CDR3 has 16 residues. The CDR3 is CAWSNRDAGVGNTIYF. The CDR3 DNA sequence: TGTGCCTGGAGTAATCGGGACGCAGGAGTGGGAAACACCATATATTTT.

In DNA form, the CDR3 reads TGCAGTGCTAGTCTCCCGGCGGGAACAGATACGCAGTATTTT. Translated: CSASLPAGTDTQYF. This chain connects TRBV20-1 to TRBJ2-3; tentatively, D is TRBD2 (6 bases). Trimming removed 3 bases at V and 3 bases at J, with 13 bases between. CDR1 and CDR2 (germline): DFQATT, SNEGSKA (reference sequence). The CDR3 loop spans 14 amino acids.

V gene TRBV27 combines with J gene TRBJ1-6; no reliable D call. The CDR3 length is 14 residues. Germline values: CDR1 MNHEY, CDR2 SMNVEV (reference sequence). V lost 1 base, J lost 7 bases, and 8 bases lay in between. The chain's CDR3 is CASSLWVENSPLHF. The CDR3 DNA is TGTGCCAGCAGTTTATGGGTAGAGAATTCACCCCTCCACTTT.

The chain recombines TRBV7-8 with TRBJ1-5; no reliable D call. CDR1 and CDR2 (germline): SGHVS, FQNEAQ. Trimming removed 3 bases at V and 0 bases at J, with 18 bases between. The CDR3 consists of 18 residues. The CDR3 coding sequence is TGTGCCAGCAGCTTCGGCTGGCGTGGCTTCGATAGCAATCAGCCCCAGCATTTT. It codes for CASSFGWRGFDSNQPQHF.

The chain combines TRBV6-1 with TRBJ2-7; D is ambiguous. CDR3 length: 15 residues. With 1 base removed from V and 2 bases from J, the gap between germline ends came to 12 bases. Germline V lookup: CDR1 MNHNS, CDR2 SASEGT. Here the CDR3 reads CASSEVFNRAYEQYF. CDR3 nucleotides: TGTGCCAGCAGTGAAGTCTTCAACCGGGCCTACGAGCAGTACTTC.

The gene calls are TRBV11-3 and TRBJ2-1, with TRBD2 matching 7 bases. The germline V gene has CDR1 SGHNT and CDR2 YENEEA. CDR3 length: 16 residues. Trimming cost V 1 base and J 0 bases; bases outside gene matches: 3. The chain's CDR3 is CASSLVAGLSYNEQFF. The CDR3 DNA is TGTGCCAGCAGCTTAGTAGCGGGTCTCTCCTACAATGAGCAGTTCTTC.

The chain uses TRBV4-1 and TRBJ1-5; the D is unclear. V lost 2 bases, J lost 3 bases, and 14 bases lay in between. The CDR3 length is 16 residues. Germline-derived CDR1 and CDR2 are MGHRA and YSYEKL. CDR3 coding DNA: TGCGCCAGCAGCCAAACTCCGTACAGTGACAATCAGCCCCAGCATTTT. The encoded protein is CASSQTPYSDNQPQHF.

The chain joins TRBV7-3 to TRBJ2-1; possibly TRBD1 or TRBD2 for D (5 bases each). Trimming took off 6 bases at V and 7 bases at J, with 19 bases between the two ends. Germline CDR1 reads SGHTA; CDR2 reads FQGTGA. CDR3 size: 15 residues. Here the CDR3 DNA reads TGTGCCAGCAGTCCTTGGGTTGGGACCGGTAATGAGCAGTTCTTC. Amino acid sequence: CASSPWVGTGNEQFF.

The rearrangement links TRBV10-1 to TRBJ2-1; D is possibly TRBD2 (6 bases). V was clipped by 6 bases and J by 0 bases, with 24 bases between them. CDR3 length: 19 residues. The germline gives CDR1 WNHNN, CDR2 SYGVQD (reference sequence). The CDR3 sequence is CASRAPGRTGTDSYNEQFF. CDR3 bases: TGCGCCAGCAGGGCGCCAGGGAGGACGGGAACCGACTCCTACAATGAGCAGTTCTTC.

The rearrangement uses TRBV24-1 and TRBJ2-1; perhaps TRBD1 as D (5 bases). This CDR3 comprises 12 residues. Trimming removed 7 bases at V and 9 bases at J, with 12 bases between. Germline CDR1 reads KGHDR; CDR2 reads SFDVKD. CDR3 loop: CATSEKGFEQFF. CDR3 coding DNA: TGTGCCACCAGCGAGAAGGGGTTTGAGCAGTTCTTC.

This clone was seen more than once but under ten times. This sequence joins TRBV10-1 and TRBJ2-7; a weak D match, TRBD1 (6 bases). This CDR3 spans 13 amino acids. V gave up 4 bases and J gave up 3 bases, with 10 bases separating them. CDR1 and CDR2 (germline): WNHNN, SYGVQD (reference sequence). The CDR3, as DNA: TGCGCCAGCAGTGGGACAGAGAACTACGAGCAGTACTTC. Protein product: CASSGTENYEQYF.

A single count supports this clone. This chain uses TRBV10-3 with TRBJ2-5; 9 bases are a match to TRBD2. V gave up 3 bases and J gave up 5 bases; unmatched junction bases: 10. Germline V gives CDR1 ENHRY, CDR2 SYGVKD. The CDR3 extends over 16 amino acids. The DNA of the CDR3 is TGTGCCATCAGTGACCGCCTGGCGGGAGGGCGGGAGACCCAGTACTTC. Residues: CAISDRLAGGRETQYF.

As for this clone: At one boundary the junction diverges from the germline segment, which might be a read error. This chain links TRBV27 with TRBJ2-2; no firm D call. CDR1 MNHEY and CDR2 SMNVEV come from the germline V gene (reference sequence). The CDR3 totals 14 residues. The CDR3 loop is CASRSLGNAGELFF. The CDR3 nucleotides read TGTGCCAGCAGAAGTTTAGGGAACGCCGGGGAGCTGTTTTTT.

This sequence joins TRBV28 and TRBJ2-2, with 9 bases lining up with TRBD2. The V and J ends lost 2 bases and 6 bases, in that order; junction bases with no gene match: 1. Germline-derived CDR1 and CDR2 are MDHEN and SYDVKM. The CDR3 sequence is 14 residues long. CDR3 nucleotide sequence: TGTGCCAGCAGTTTAGGCGGGAGGGCCGGGGAGCTGTTTTTT. This gives the protein CASSLGGRAGELFF. The variable domain in full, completed from reference TRBV28 and TRBJ2-2, reads DVKVTQSSRYLVKRTGEKVFLECVQDMDHENMFWYRQDPGLGLRLIYFSYDVKMKEKGDIPEGYSVSREKKERFSLILESASTNQTSMYLCASSLGGRAGELFFGEGSRLTVL.

V and J are TRBV27 and TRBJ2-3, with TRBD2 matching 9 bases. The V gene's germline CDR1 is MNHEY and CDR2 SMNVEV (reference sequence). This CDR3 contains 15 residues. V lost 3 bases, J lost 2 bases, and 3 bases stayed unmatched. As DNA, the CDR3 is TGTGCCAGCAGTTTCCTAGCGGGGTCCACAGATACGCAGTATTTT. Its translation: CASSFLAGSTDTQYF.

V usage is TRBV30 and J usage is TRBJ2-1, with 8 bases aligning to TRBD2. The CDR3 spans 11 residues. Trimming cost V 4 bases and J 13 bases; bases outside gene matches: 6. The germline CDR1 and CDR2 sequences are GTSNPN and SVGIG (reference sequence). The CDR3 protein is CAWNTGGPQFF. The CDR3 nucleotides are TGTGCCTGGAATACGGGAGGGCCCCAGTTCTTC.

This rearrangement joins TRBV7-2 to TRBJ2-5; TRBD2 matches at 9 bases. The CDR3 runs 16 residues. V shed 1 base, J shed 1 base, and the junction held 4 bases outside the gene matches. In germline, CDR1 is SGHTA, CDR2 FQGNSA. CDR3 in amino acids: CASSLERGEIQETQYF. The CDR3 DNA sequence: TGTGCCAGCAGCTTAGAGCGGGGGGAAATCCAAGAGACCCAGTACTTC.

The chain links TRBV18 to TRBJ2-5, with 7 bases fitting TRBD1. Germline V gene data show CDR1 as KGHSH and CDR2 as LQKENI. J gave up 1 base and V 2 bases, and 1 base lay outside the gene matches. This CDR3 comprises 14 residues. The DNA of the CDR3 is TGTGCCAGCTCACCAGACAGGGCCCAAGAGACCCAGTACTTC. Translating gives CASSPDRAQETQYF.

This chain uses TRBV9 with TRBJ2-1, with a possible D match to TRBD2 (5 bases). V lost 4 bases to trimming and J lost 2 bases, with 13 bases between them. Germline lookup yields CDR1 SGDLS and CDR2 YYNGEE. CDR3 length equals 15 residues. In DNA, the CDR3 is TGTGCCAGCAGCCCGCGGGTCCCGACCTACAATGAGCAGTTCTTC. Translation: CASSPRVPTYNEQFF.

The chain uses TRBV19 and TRBJ1-1, with 11 bases fitting TRBD1. CDR1 and CDR2 from the germline V gene are LNHDA and SQIVND (reference sequence). V was pared by 8 bases and J by 1 base, with 12 bases of the junction left unmatched. The CDR3 has 17 amino acids. CDR3 in DNA: TGTGCCAGTTCCTTCGTCGGACAGGGGGCAAGGAACACTGAAGCTTTCTTT. Translated, it gives CASSFVGQGARNTEAFF.

Here the CDR3 reads CASSQVLGAGGELFF. In nucleotides, the CDR3 is TGTGCCAGCAGCCAAGTCCTGGGGGCCGGCGGGGAGCTGTTTTTT. The V call is TRBV7-9, the J call TRBJ2-2; possibly TRBD1 for D (6 bases). V lost 5 bases and J lost 7, with 17 bases in between. The germline CDR1 and CDR2 sequences are SEHNR and FQNEAQ (reference sequence). This CDR3 region has 15 residues.

The rearrangement links TRBV6-5 to TRBJ1-2, with 9 bases fitting TRBD1. CDR1 and CDR2 from the germline V gene are MNHEY and SVGAGI. The CDR3 is 15 residues long. Trimming cost V 2 bases and J 7 bases; bases outside gene matches: 8. The CDR3 reads CASSYQGQGLGGYTF. CDR3 DNA: TGTGCCAGCAGTTACCAAGGACAGGGGCTTGGTGGCTACACCTTC.

V usage is TRBV4-3 and J usage is TRBJ2-5; 7 bases are shared with TRBD2. Germline lookup yields CDR1 LGHNA and CDR2 YSLEER. This CDR3 contains 15 residues. V lost 1 base, J lost 4 bases, and 6 bases stayed unmatched. The CDR3 loop reads CASSQAGGLLETQYF. DNA for the CDR3: TGCGCCAGCAGCCAAGCCGGGGGGTTGTTAGAGACCCAGTACTTC.

Regarding this clone: Mismatch with germline at one junction end may stem from a read error. This chain links TRBV4-1 with TRBJ2-7; TRBD2 aligns across 13 bases. Germline CDR1 MGHRA, CDR2 YSYEKL. This CDR3 is built from 15 residues. The CDR3 protein is CASSPRTSGSYKQYF. CDR3 DNA: TGCGCCAGCAGCCCCAGGACTAGCGGGAGCTACAAGCAGTACTTC.

The table lists this clone with a few counts. The chain carries TRBV21-1 and TRBJ2-2; TRBD2 is the table's D call, not checked against the DNA. TRBV21-1 is assigned pseudogene status. The CDR3 spans 16 residues. CDR3 DNA: TGTGCCAGCAGCACGAGCGGGAGGTGGAACACCGGGGAGCTGTTTTTT. It yields the protein CASSTSGRWNTGELFF.

V gene TRBV2 combines with J gene TRBJ1-5; D might be TRBD1 (6 bases). Germline V gene lookup returns CDR1 SNHLY and CDR2 FYNNEI. The germline V and J ends were trimmed by 8 bases and 5 bases, with 13 bases remaining between them. The length of the CDR3 is 13 residues. The chain's CDR3 is CASEPGVDQPQHF. The CDR3 DNA reads TGTGCCAGCGAACCAGGGGTGGATCAGCCCCAGCATTTT.

The chain uses TRBV5-4 and TRBJ1-2; no clear D. Germline CDR1 and CDR2: SGHNT and YYREEE (reference sequence). The CDR3 is made up of 13 amino acids. The V and J ends lost 5 bases and 1 base respectively, with 9 bases between them. The CDR3, as DNA: TGTGCCAGCAGTGGGCCCATTAACTATGGCTACACCTTC. The encoded protein is CASSGPINYGYTF.

This clone has a handful of counts. The rearrangement links TRBV7-9 to TRBJ2-7; 11 positions match TRBD2. The germline CDR1 and CDR2 sequences are SEHNR and FQNEAQ (reference sequence). The CDR3 is 14 amino acids. V lost 5 bases, J lost 2 bases, and 2 bases stayed unmatched. The CDR3 region has the DNA TGTGCCAGCAGCGGGACTAGCGGTCCCTACGAGCAGTACTTC. Amino acids: CASSGTSGPYEQYF.

The J gene is TRBJ2-7, the V gene TRBV30; TRBD2 matches 8 bases. The CDR3 is 18 amino acids. The V gene's germline CDR1 is GTSNPN and CDR2 SVGIG (reference sequence). J was trimmed by 6 bases and V by 3 bases; bases with no gene match: 22. CDR3 bases: TGTGCCTGGAGGTCATCGGGGACTAGAAGCCTTAGAGTACGCGAGCAGTACTTC. This sequence encodes CAWRSSGTRSLRVREQYF.

V usage is TRBV4-1 and J usage is TRBJ2-4; 10 bases agree with TRBD2. Germline CDR1 is MGHRA and CDR2 is YSYEKL. The CDR3 is 17 amino acids. V shed 0 bases, J shed 9 bases, and the junction held 11 bases outside the gene matches. CDR3 in DNA: TGCGCCAGCAGCCAAGATTCGTCTAGCGGGAGATGGAGCATTCAGTACTTC. Its protein product is CASSQDSSSGRWSIQYF.

V usage is TRBV6-5 and J usage is TRBJ1-1; no firm D call. Germline loops: CDR1 MNHEY, CDR2 SVGAGI. Trimming pared 3 bases from V and 0 bases from J, leaving 11 bases between. CDR3 size: 15 residues. In DNA form, the CDR3 reads TGTGCCAGCAGTTATGGCTCACCTATGAACACTGAAGCTTTCTTT. This gives the protein CASSYGSPMNTEAFF.